One TCR beta chain is described in this entry. This sample stems from a study of blood T cell repertoires in COVID-19. Study information: The study drew acute and convalescent COVID-19 samples from the United States, Italy and Spain.

Participants had their cohort set by participant-reported clinical history. Trimming pared 2 bases from V and 2 bases from J, leaving 11 bases between. This CDR3 contains 15 residues. Germline assignment: CDR1 SSHAT and CDR2 FNYEAQ (reference sequence). Authors' data handling: Nucleated cell number was recorded as an estimate derived from reference gene primer amplification. Produced via immunoSEQ multiplex PCR; TCRdb's table is partial and in-frame only. V and J calls and clone size are copied from that table; D and trimming were computed from the DNA. The sample shows about 230,000 clones, about 90% of them seen only once.

This receptor was obtained from a woman in her 30s who had been exposed to COVID-19. Sequences were obtained from PBMCs or T cells enriched from blood (not recorded which). The chain carries TRBV7-7 and TRBJ2-3, with D uncertain. CDR3 coding DNA: TGTGCCAGCAGCTTATCCCCCACAGCCACAGATACGCAGTATTTT. This codes for CASSLSPTATDTQYF.